This passage covers 17 T cell receptor beta chains from one sample sequenced in a study of CD8 T cells in Susac syndrome. RNA totalling about 0.5 to 1 ug underwent reverse transcription with random hexamers. MiXCR, run by TCRdb on the immunoSEQ multiplex PCR reads, gives a single entry per CDR3 protein. The repertoire includes about 100,000 distinct CDR3 sequences, about 96% of them detected once, and more than 0.3% sits in the top ten. The sequenced material came from CD8+ T cells from PBMCs. These receptors were collected from a human donor with Susac syndrome.

The rearrangement joins TRBV3-1 to TRBJ2-3; 7 bases match TRBD2. The CDR3 contains 15 residues. The V gene's germline CDR1 is LGHDT and CDR2 YNNKEL (reference sequence). Trimming took 6 bases from V and 6 from J; bases not matched to a gene: 12. CDR3 region: CASSQHGLDGDTQYF. CDR3 in DNA: TGTGCCAGCAGTCAACACGGACTAGACGGGGATACGCAGTATTTT.

This clonotype has just one count. The chain is built from TRBV4-1 and TRBJ2-3; 7 bases fit TRBD1. The CDR3 is 15 residues long. Losses at the gene ends were 3 bases for V and 5 bases for J; bases not matched to a gene: 8. The V gene's germline CDR1 is MGHRA and CDR2 YSYEKL. The CDR3 coding sequence is TGCGCCAGCAGCCAGAGAGGGACAGCCCTAGATACGCAGTATTTT. Amino acid sequence: CASSQRGTALDTQYF.

The CDR3 is CASSTTGGAYEQYF. The CDR3 DNA reads as TGTGCCAGCAGCACTACAGGTGGGGCCTACGAGCAGTACTTC. The chain has TRBV7-2 and TRBJ2-7; D is perhaps TRBD1 (5 bases). V was pared by 5 bases and J by 2 bases, with 13 bases between. The CDR3 contains 14 residues. Per germline, CDR1 SGHTA and CDR2 FQGNSA.

The rearrangement joins TRBV29-1 to TRBJ2-1, with D tentatively TRBD2 (5 bases). From germline, CDR1 is SQVTM and CDR2 ANQGSEA. CDR3 length: 10 amino acids. V was shortened by 4 bases and J by 9 bases, with 7 bases between the two germline ends. Here the CDR3 DNA reads TGCAGCGTTGGAGGGCGTGAGCAGTTCTTC. Translating gives CSVGGREQFF.

This chain links TRBV9 with TRBJ1-3; TRBD1 is a possible D gene (5 bases). Between the trimmed V and J ends, which lost 3 bases and 4 bases, there was a span of 8 bases. The CDR3 spans 13 residues. Germline lookup yields CDR1 SGDLS and CDR2 YYNGEE. CDR3 bases: TGTGCCAGCAGCGGCGGGGACGGAAACACCATATATTTT. It is translated as CASSGGDGNTIYF.

CDR3: CASSRSRASALSYNEQFF. CDR3 in DNA: TGTGCCAGTAGCCGCTCCAGGGCATCCGCTCTTTCCTACAATGAGCAGTTCTTC. This rearrangement joins TRBV19 to TRBJ2-1; tentatively, D is TRBD1 (5 bases). Per the germline V gene, CDR1 is LNHDA and CDR2 is SQIVND (reference sequence). Deletions cut 6 bases from V and 1 base from J, with 22 bases between. CDR3 length: 18 residues.

The J gene is TRBJ2-1, the V gene TRBV3-1, with 12 bases matching TRBD2. Per germline, CDR1 LGHDT and CDR2 YNNKEL (reference sequence). V gave up 0 bases and J gave up 8 bases; unmatched junction bases: 11. This CDR3 contains 18 residues. CDR3 nucleotides: TGTGCCAGCAGCCAAGAGTGGCTAGCGGGAGGGCGCGGCGATGAGCAGTTCTTC. It encodes CASSQEWLAGGRGDEQFF.

The J gene is TRBJ2-2, the V gene TRBV7-3, with no clear D. The CDR3 consists of 16 residues. V lost 5 bases to trimming and J lost 3 bases, with 16 bases between them. The germline V gene encodes CDR1 SGHTA and CDR2 FQGTGA. This chain's CDR3 is CASSHQRNRDTGELFF. In DNA form, the CDR3 reads TGTGCCAGCAGCCACCAGAGAAACCGGGACACCGGGGAGCTGTTTTTT.

V and J are TRBV6-1 and TRBJ2-7, with no clear D. The CDR3 is 12 residues long. V gave up 4 bases and J gave up 0 bases, with 4 bases separating them. CDR1 is MNHNS, CDR2 SASEGT, per germline. This CDR3 reads CASSASSYEQYF. Here the CDR3 DNA reads TGTGCCAGCAGTGCTAGCTCCTACGAGCAGTACTTC.

This chain joins TRBV6-5 and TRBJ1-1; weak D call: TRBD1 (6 bases). The CDR3 has 15 amino acids. V was pared by 6 bases and J by 3 bases, with 17 bases between. Germline V lookup: CDR1 MNHEY, CDR2 SVGAGI. The CDR3 protein is CASRLRGGLDTEAFF. For the CDR3, the DNA is TGTGCCAGCAGGCTCCGGGGGGGGCTCGACACTGAAGCTTTCTTT.

This rearrangement joins TRBV7-3 to TRBJ2-1; D could derive from TRBD1 or TRBD2 (5 bases each). CDR1 is SGHTA and CDR2 is FQGTGA in the germline V gene. The V and J ends lost 5 bases and 4 bases respectively, with 12 bases between them. This CDR3 contains 14 residues. The CDR3 coding sequence is TGTGCCAGCAGCGCCGGGACGGAATACAATGAGCAGTTCTTC. It yields the protein CASSAGTEYNEQFF.

The chain has TRBV12-3 or TRBV12-4 and TRBJ2-7; 8 nucleotides line up with TRBD1. V gave up 5 bases and J gave up 6 bases; unmatched junction bases: 12. The CDR3 covers 15 residues. CDR3 sequence: CASSLGAQGAREQYF. The CDR3 coding sequence is TGTGCCAGCAGTCTCGGGGCCCAGGGGGCGCGCGAGCAGTACTTC.

This clonotype was observed once. The genes are TRBV24-1 and TRBJ2-3; TRBD2 aligns across 8 bases. The V gene's germline CDR1 is KGHDR and CDR2 SFDVKD. The CDR3 has 15 amino acids. Losses at the gene ends were 5 bases for V and 2 bases for J; bases not matched to a gene: 5. In nucleotides, the CDR3 is TGTGCCACCAGTGCGGGCGGGGGGTCCACAGATACGCAGTATTTT. Translation gives CATSAGGGSTDTQYF.

A remark on this clonotype: A junction boundary mismatches the germline segment, possibly from a read error. This chain connects TRBV7-7 to TRBJ2-5; TRBD2 might be the D (6 bases). The CDR3 has 14 amino acids. Germline V CDR1 and CDR2: SSHAT, FNYEAQ (reference sequence). This CDR3 reads CASSPQGGQETQYF. DNA of the CDR3: TGTGCTAGCAGCCCTCAGGGAGGACAAGAGACCCAGTACTTC.

The rearrangement joins TRBV14 to TRBJ1-1, with D uncertain. The V end was cut by 4 bases, the J end by 0 bases, with 9 bases between. Germline CDR1 is SGHDN and CDR2 is FVKESK. The CDR3 loop spans 14 amino acids. The CDR3 loop is CASSPTRLNTEAFF. Written as DNA, the CDR3 is TGTGCCAGCAGCCCCACCCGACTGAACACTGAAGCTTTCTTT.

This sequence joins TRBV20-1 and TRBJ2-1, with D hard to call. The germline V gene has CDR1 DFQATT and CDR2 SNEGSKA (reference sequence). V dropped 3 bases and J dropped 1 base, with 10 bases sitting between them. This CDR3 has 14 amino acids. CDR3 sequence (DNA): TGCAGTGCTAGTTGGGCCTCATCCTACAATGAGCAGTTCTTC. Amino acid sequence: CSASWASSYNEQFF.

The chain carries TRBV27 and TRBJ2-7, with D perhaps matching TRBD1 (6 bases). Germline V gene data show CDR1 as MNHEY and CDR2 as SMNVEV (reference sequence). V lost 7 bases and J lost 5, with 9 bases in between. CDR3 length: 11 amino acids. The CDR3 coding sequence is TGTGCCAGCACATCAGGGGACGAGCAGTACTTC. Amino acids: CASTSGDEQYF.